The 10 T cell receptor beta chains in this list originate from one sample, sequenced in a study of control samples from healthy donors and cancer patients. Some clones are missing from TCRdb's copy, which holds only in-frame ones; the method was immunoSEQ multiplex PCR. The sample contains tens of thousands of clones, roughly 90% of which appear only once. The sequenced sample was blood. These receptors were taken from a woman aged 70-85 years in good health.

This clone was recorded a few times. V gene TRBV7-2 combines with J gene TRBJ1-2; possibly TRBD1 for D (5 bases). Looked up from germline, CDR1 is SGHTA and CDR2 is FQGNSA. V was pared by 0 bases and J by 4 bases, with 12 bases between. CDR3 length equals 15 residues. CDR3 sequence (DNA): TGTGCCAGCAGCTTAGCCCTTGCAGGGACCTATGGCTACACCTTC. Its protein is CASSLALAGTYGYTF.

The chain is built from TRBV10-3 and TRBJ2-1; 11 bases map to TRBD2. Germline loops: CDR1 ENHRY, CDR2 SYGVKD. This CDR3 contains 15 residues. V dropped 4 bases and J dropped 4; count of bases not matched to a gene: 3. In DNA, the CDR3 is TGTGCCATCAGTGGGTCTAGCGGGGGGTACAATGAGCAGTTCTTC. Protein sequence: CAISGSSGGYNEQFF.

The CDR3 spells CASSDTGQGRNTEAFF. The CDR3 nucleotides read TGTGCCAGCTCAGACACTGGACAGGGCCGGAACACTGAAGCTTTCTTT. The chain links TRBV18 to TRBJ1-1, with TRBD1 matching 8 bases. This CDR3 has 16 amino acids. CDR1 is KGHSH, CDR2 LQKENI, per germline. With V trimmed by 5 bases and J by 1 base, 9 bases remained unmatched. Based on the CDR3 plus reference TRBV18 and TRBJ1-1, the full variable domain is NAGVMQNPRHLVRRRGQEARLRCSPMKGHSHVYWYRQLPEEGLKFMVYLQKENIIDESGMPKERFSAEFPKEGPSILRIQQVVRGDSAAYFCASSDTGQGRNTEAFFGQGTRLTVV.

J is TRBJ2-3 and V is TRBV2; possibly TRBD2 for D (5 bases). The germline gives CDR1 SNHLY, CDR2 FYNNEI. CDR3 length: 12 amino acids. With 6 bases removed from V and 9 bases from J, the gap between germline ends came to 13 bases. CDR3 DNA sequence: TGTGCCAGCAGCCGGACTCCAAACACGCAGTATTTT. Its translation is CASSRTPNTQYF.

The V gene is TRBV15, the J gene TRBJ2-1; possible D gene TRBD2, 5 bases. CDR3 length equals 14 residues. The ends were cut back, 7 bases at V and 7 bases at J, with 17 bases in the middle. The germline V gene encodes CDR1 LNHNV and CDR2 YYDKDF (reference sequence). CDR3 in amino acids: CATTHTGETNEQFF. The DNA of the CDR3 is TGTGCCACCACACACACCGGGGAGACAAATGAGCAGTTCTTC.

This chain links TRBV9 with TRBJ2-2; D remains ambiguous. Trimming pared 2 bases from V and 5 bases from J, leaving 7 bases between. This CDR3 has 13 amino acids. In germline, CDR1 is SGDLS, CDR2 YYNGEE. CDR3 residues: CASSVSPTGELFF. CDR3 sequence (DNA): TGTGCCAGCAGCGTTTCCCCGACCGGGGAGCTGTTTTTT.

The chain recombines TRBV2 with TRBJ1-1; D remains ambiguous. V lost 5 bases, J lost 3 bases, and 7 bases lay in between. The CDR3 extends over 12 amino acids. Germline CDR1 reads SNHLY; CDR2 reads FYNNEI. CDR3 DNA: TGTGCCAGCAGTTTTGGCGACACTGAAGCTTTCTTT. Translated: CASSFGDTEAFF.

This sequence joins TRBV2 and TRBJ2-7; TRBD2 might be the D (6 bases). The CDR3 sequence is 12 residues long. Trimming took 7 bases from V and 2 from J, leaving 9 bases between them. Germline loops: CDR1 SNHLY, CDR2 FYNNEI. This CDR3 reads CASKASAYEQYF. CDR3 in DNA: TGTGCCAGCAAGGCTAGCGCCTACGAGCAGTACTTC.

V gene TRBV19 combines with J gene TRBJ1-5; the D is unclear. Trimming took 3 bases from V and 0 from J, leaving 12 bases between them. This CDR3 comprises 16 residues. CDR1 and CDR2 from the germline V gene are LNHDA and SQIVND (reference sequence). CDR3 sequence reads: CASSMKDRVSNQPQHF. CDR3 nucleotide sequence: TGTGCCAGTAGTATGAAGGATCGGGTTAGCAATCAGCCCCAGCATTTT.

The chain has TRBV5-1 and TRBJ2-2, with D possibly matching TRBD2 (6 bases). The CDR3 has 14 residues. Germline CDR1 and CDR2: SGHRS and YFSETQ. Trimming stripped 0 bases from V and 6 bases from J, with 9 bases between. The chain's CDR3 is CASSLDGGPGELFF. The CDR3 coding sequence is TGCGCCAGCAGCTTGGACGGGGGACCCGGGGAGCTGTTTTTT.